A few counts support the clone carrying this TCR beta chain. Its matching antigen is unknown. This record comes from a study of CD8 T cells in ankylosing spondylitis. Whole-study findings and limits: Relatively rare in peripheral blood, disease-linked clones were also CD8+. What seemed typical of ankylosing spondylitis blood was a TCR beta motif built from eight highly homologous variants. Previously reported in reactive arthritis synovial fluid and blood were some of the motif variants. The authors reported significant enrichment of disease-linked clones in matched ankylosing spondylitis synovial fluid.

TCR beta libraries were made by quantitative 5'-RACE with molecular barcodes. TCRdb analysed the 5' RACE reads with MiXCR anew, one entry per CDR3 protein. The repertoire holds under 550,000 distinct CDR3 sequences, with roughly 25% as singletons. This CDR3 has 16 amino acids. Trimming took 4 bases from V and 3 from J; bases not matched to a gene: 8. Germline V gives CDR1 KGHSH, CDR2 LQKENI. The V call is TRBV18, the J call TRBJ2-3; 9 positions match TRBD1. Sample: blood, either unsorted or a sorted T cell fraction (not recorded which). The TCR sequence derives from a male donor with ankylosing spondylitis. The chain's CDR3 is CASSRPTGGATDTQYF. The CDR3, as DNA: TGTGCCAGCTCACGACCTACAGGGGGCGCGACAGATACGCAGTATTTT.